Listed here are 28 T cell receptor beta chains from one sample, sequenced in a study of CD8 T cells in ankylosing spondylitis. Antigens of these TCRs are unknown. Regarding the study as a whole: Ankylosing spondylitis blood appeared to carry a characteristic TCR beta motif of several highly homologous variants.

TCRdb analysed the 5' RACE reads with MiXCR anew, one entry per CDR3 protein. The data show some 800,000 distinct CDR3 sequences, about 12% seen once. Sequencing was done on a sample of blood, either unsorted or a sorted T cell fraction (not recorded which). These receptors all come from a male donor with ankylosing spondylitis.

V is TRBV7-2 and J is TRBJ2-3; D call uncertain. The germline CDR1 and CDR2 sequences are SGHTA and FQGNSA. V lost 5 bases and J lost 8, with 14 bases in between. The CDR3 is 13 residues long. Here the CDR3 reads CASSPGQVGTQYF. CDR3 nucleotides: TGTGCCAGCAGCCCCGGGCAAGTCGGTACGCAGTATTTT. Together with reference TRBV7-2 and TRBJ2-3, the CDR3 gives the full variable domain: GAGVSQSPSNKVTEKGKDVELRCDPISGHTALYWYRQSLGQGLEFLIYFQGNSAPDKSGLPSDRFSAERTGGSVSTLTIQRTQQEDSAVYLCASSPGQVGTQYFGPGTRLTVL.

This clonotype was detected a few times. The V call is TRBV5-4, the J call TRBJ2-1; 8 bases are a match to TRBD1. V lost 4 bases and J lost 4; bases outside the gene matches: 7. Germline V gene lookup returns CDR1 SGHNT and CDR2 YYREEE (reference sequence). The CDR3 totals 15 residues. The CDR3 region has the DNA TGTGCCAGCAGCCAAGGACAGGGCGAGTACAATGAGCAGTTCTTC. Translation gives CASSQGQGEYNEQFF.

In its sample, this clonotype was seen a few times. The chain uses TRBV10-3 and TRBJ2-7; D is perhaps TRBD2 (6 bases). The V gene lost 0 bases and the J gene lost 7 bases, with 34 bases spanning the gap. The CDR3 has 21 residues. Germline loops: CDR1 ENHRY, CDR2 SYGVKD. The CDR3 protein is CAISESSGRRVWEKLTLEQYF. As DNA, the CDR3 is TGTGCCATCAGTGAGTCTTCAGGGAGGCGGGTCTGGGAAAAACTGACCTTGGAGCAGTACTTC.

The sample holds a few counts of this clonotype. The chain employs TRBV18 and TRBJ2-1, with D perhaps TRBD2 (5 bases). The V and J ends lost 3 bases and 4 bases respectively, with 16 bases between them. Germline CDR1 is KGHSH and CDR2 is LQKENI. The CDR3 totals 16 residues. In DNA form, the CDR3 reads TGTGCCAGCTCACCCCCCGCCCGAGGGTCATACAATGAGCAGTTCTTC. Translating gives CASSPPARGSYNEQFF.

This clonotype was observed a handful of times. The chain recombines TRBV4-2 with TRBJ2-7; D uncertain. The CDR3 has 17 amino acids. The germline V gene has CDR1 LGHNA and CDR2 YNFKEQ. With 3 bases removed from V and 1 base from J, the gap between germline ends came to 19 bases. This CDR3 reads CASSQMTHRTLSYEQYF. In DNA form, the CDR3 reads TGTGCCAGCAGCCAGATGACACATCGGACGCTATCCTACGAGCAGTACTTC.

This clonotype appeared many times. The chain combines TRBV12-3 or TRBV12-4 with TRBJ1-1; D ambiguous. V was clipped by 6 bases and J by 7 bases, with 9 bases between them. The CDR3 sequence is 11 residues long. This CDR3 is CASRLTVEAFF. The CDR3 DNA is TGTGCCAGCAGGTTGACCGTTGAAGCTTTCTTT.

The chain employs TRBV7-9 and TRBJ2-1; 8 bases match TRBD2. Germline V CDR1 and CDR2: SEHNR, FQNEAQ (reference sequence). The CDR3 extends over 17 amino acids. The V and J ends lost 2 bases and 6 bases, in that order; junction bases with no gene match: 12. The DNA for the CDR3 is TGTGCCAGCAGCTTACCGGGACTAGACTCGGCTGGCAATGAGCAGTTCTTC. This gives the protein CASSLPGLDSAGNEQFF.

This clonotype was detected a few times. The J gene is TRBJ2-5, the V gene TRBV10-3, with 12 bases lining up with TRBD2. Trimming cost V 4 bases and J 10 bases; bases outside gene matches: 13. The germline V gene has CDR1 ENHRY and CDR2 SYGVKD. The CDR3 extends over 16 amino acids. CDR3 nucleotides: TGTGCCATCAGTGGCGCTTTGACTAGCGGGGGTGGGGACCAGTACTTC. This encodes CAISGALTSGGGDQYF.

V usage is TRBV6-1 and J usage is TRBJ2-7; TRBD2 might be the D (6 bases). Germline CDR1 is MNHNS and CDR2 is SASEGT. The CDR3 sequence is 16 residues long. V gave up 10 bases and J gave up 2 bases, with 24 bases separating them. The CDR3 loop is CATFPLGGNPPYEQYF. The CDR3 DNA reads as TGTGCCACCTTCCCTCTCGGAGGGAACCCTCCCTACGAGCAGTACTTC.

This clonotype was picked up many times. As DNA, the CDR3 is TGTGCCAGCAGTTATAGGGGCACAGATACGCAGTATTTT. As protein: CASSYRGTDTQYF. This chain uses TRBV6-5 with TRBJ2-3; the D is unclear. V lost 3 bases and J lost 1, with 5 bases in between. Germline CDR1 MNHEY, CDR2 SVGAGI. The CDR3 has 13 residues.

This rearrangement joins TRBV10-3 to TRBJ2-3; the match to TRBD2 covers 16 bases. The V and J ends lost 11 bases and 1 base, in that order; junction bases with no gene match: 15. The CDR3 is 19 amino acids. The germline V gene has CDR1 ENHRY and CDR2 SYGVKD. The CDR3 bases are TGTGCCTCGGAAGGGCCGGGACTAGCGGGAGGGCCGGGCACAGATACGCAGTATTTT. Its protein product is CASEGPGLAGGPGTDTQYF.

For the CDR3, the DNA is TGTGCCAGCAGCCATCGCCTTGTCAGGACTCCCCCCGATACGCAGTATTTT. Protein sequence: CASSHRLVRTPPDTQYF. This chain connects TRBV14 to TRBJ2-3; weak D call: TRBD2 (5 bases). In germline, CDR1 is SGHDN, CDR2 FVKESK. The germline V and J ends were trimmed by 3 bases and 6 bases, with 22 bases remaining between them. The length of the CDR3 is 17 residues.

The sample holds a few counts of this clonotype. This CDR3 is CASSLVAGGGGYGYTF. The CDR3, as DNA: TGCGCCAGCAGCTTGGTGGCCGGGGGCGGTGGCTATGGCTACACCTTC. The chain has TRBV5-1 and TRBJ1-2; possible D gene TRBD1, 6 bases. Trimming removed 0 bases from V and 4 bases from J, with 16 bases in between. This CDR3 is built from 16 residues. Per the germline V gene, CDR1 is SGHRS and CDR2 is YFSETQ.

The sample holds a few counts of this clonotype. The chain uses TRBV9 and TRBJ2-3; 9 bases agree with TRBD1. This CDR3 contains 17 residues. Losses at the gene ends were 0 bases for V and 3 bases for J; bases not matched to a gene: 8. Germline CDR1 SGDLS, CDR2 YYNGEE. The CDR3 bases are TGTGCCAGCAGCGTAGGGACAGGGGTTGGAACAACAGATACGCAGTATTTT. Residues: CASSVGTGVGTTDTQYF.

The chain is built from TRBV5-1 and TRBJ1-4, with TRBD1 identical over 7 bases. Germline CDR1 and CDR2: SGHRS and YFSETQ. The CDR3 covers 17 residues. Trimming cost V 1 base and J 7 bases; bases outside gene matches: 13. CDR3 sequence (DNA): TGCGCCAGCAGCTTGTCTAGTCGGCGACAGGGTGGTGAAAAACTGTTTTTT. Residues: CASSLSSRRQGGEKLFF. The whole variable domain, remainder taken from reference TRBV5-1 and TRBJ1-4, is KAGVTQTPRYLIKTRGQQVTLSCSPISGHRSVSWYQQTPGQGLQFLFEYFSETQRNKGNFPGRFSGRQFSNSRSEMNVSTLELGDSALYLCASSLSSRRQGGEKLFFGSGTQLSVL.

A remark on this clonotype: At one of its ends the junction is not consistent with the germline gene, which may arise from a read error. The chain is built from TRBV20-1 and TRBJ2-5, with D maybe TRBD2 (6 bases). The CDR3 loop spans 14 amino acids. Germline values: CDR1 DFQATT, CDR2 SNEGSKA (reference sequence). The CDR3 loop is CSALDPGSIETQCF. In DNA, the CDR3 is TGCAGTGCCTTAGACCCCGGGAGTATAGAGACCCAGTGCTTC.

This chain joins TRBV12-3 or TRBV12-4 and TRBJ2-1, with 12 bases that match TRBD2. CDR3 length: 17 amino acids. With 7 bases clipped from V and 0 bases from J, the junction kept 7 bases outside the gene matches. DNA of the CDR3: TGTGCCAGCATGGGACTAGCGGGTTCAAGCTCCTACAATGAGCAGTTCTTC. Translation gives CASMGLAGSSSYNEQFF.

V is TRBV11-2 and J is TRBJ2-1; 7 bases fit TRBD2. Germline V CDR1 and CDR2: SGHAT, FQNNGV. The V and J ends lost 5 bases and 3 bases, in that order; junction bases with no gene match: 16. The CDR3 loop spans 18 amino acids. This CDR3 reads CASSARPLRAGNYNEQFF. DNA for the CDR3: TGTGCCAGCAGCGCACGCCCACTTCGAGCGGGAAACTACAATGAGCAGTTCTTC.

Only a few counts were recorded for this clonotype. The chain has TRBV29-1 and TRBJ1-1, with 7 bases matching TRBD1. The CDR3 covers 13 residues. Per the germline V gene, CDR1 is SQVTM and CDR2 is ANQGSEA. V dropped 6 bases and J dropped 0; count of bases not matched to a gene: 4. The CDR3 is CSVRGTVNTEAFF. DNA of the CDR3: TGCAGCGTCCGAGGGACAGTGAACACTGAAGCTTTCTTT. The full variable domain, completed using reference TRBV29-1 and TRBJ1-1, is SAVISQKPSRDICQRGTSLTIQCQVDSQVTMMFWYRQQPGQSLTLIATANQGSEATYESGFVIDKFPISRPNLTFSTLTVSNMSPEDSSIYLCSVRGTVNTEAFFGQGTRLTVV.

This clonotype came up many times. V is TRBV6-5 and J is TRBJ1-1, with D perhaps TRBD1 (5 bases). Trimming left V 0 bases short and J 5 bases short, with 22 bases between. CDR3 length: 18 residues. Germline V gene sequence: CDR1 MNHEY, CDR2 SVGAGI. This chain's CDR3 is CASSYSMDGPPGRTEAFF. Written as DNA, the CDR3 is TGTGCCAGCAGTTACTCGATGGATGGTCCGCCGGGGCGAACTGAAGCTTTCTTT.

A few counts support this clonotype. V and J are TRBV4-3 and TRBJ1-4, with D unresolved. CDR1 and CDR2 (germline): LGHNA, YSLEER. This CDR3 spans 15 amino acids. Trimming cost V 2 bases and J 4 bases, with 11 bases left between them. In DNA form, the CDR3 reads TGCGCCAGCAGCCAACGGTCCAACCATAATGAAAAACTGTTTTTT. It translates to CASSQRSNHNEKLFF.

This rearrangement joins TRBV29-1 to TRBJ2-7; 8 nucleotides agree with TRBD1. Germline V gives CDR1 SQVTM, CDR2 ANQGSEA. This CDR3 has 13 residues. With 7 bases clipped from V and 5 bases from J, the junction kept 10 bases outside the gene matches. CDR3 sequence (DNA): TGCAGCGCCGGGGACAGGCGTTACGACGAGCAGTACTTC. Amino acid sequence: CSAGDRRYDEQYF.

V usage is TRBV4-3 and J usage is TRBJ2-7, with TRBD2 matching over 7 bases. Germline values: CDR1 LGHNA, CDR2 YSLEER. Trimming took 5 bases from V and 2 from J; bases not matched to a gene: 9. The CDR3 loop spans 15 amino acids. Here the CDR3 reads CASSRTRLAAYEQYF. CDR3 DNA: TGCGCCAGCAGCAGAACCCGGCTAGCGGCCTACGAGCAGTACTTC.

This clonotype came up many times. The rearrangement links TRBV29-1 to TRBJ2-5; D remains ambiguous. This CDR3 is built from 12 residues. Trimming shortened V by 3 bases and J by 4 bases, and 9 bases separated the two germline ends. CDR1 SQVTM and CDR2 ANQGSEA come from the germline V gene. CDR3 coding DNA: TGCAGCGTTGAGGTGGTGAGAGAGACCCAGTACTTC. It encodes CSVEVVRETQYF.

V gene TRBV20-1 combines with J gene TRBJ2-3; the D gene is possibly TRBD1 (5 bases). V lost 3 bases to trimming and J lost 3 bases, with 10 bases between them. The CDR3 consists of 13 residues. From germline, CDR1 is DFQATT and CDR2 SNEGSKA (reference sequence). The CDR3 region is CSARKGVTDTQYF. CDR3 nucleotide sequence: TGCAGTGCTAGGAAAGGGGTTACAGATACGCAGTATTTT.

This clonotype was seen a handful of times. In DNA form, the CDR3 reads TGTGCCAGCAGGAAACTAGGTGAAAAACTGTTTTTT. Amino acid sequence: CASRKLGEKLFF. The gene calls are TRBV3-1 and TRBJ1-4; D unresolved. Germline V gene data show CDR1 as LGHDT and CDR2 as YNNKEL (reference sequence). The CDR3 sequence is 12 residues long. The V gene lost 6 bases and the J gene lost 7 bases, with 9 bases spanning the gap.

The chain recombines TRBV28 with TRBJ1-1; D is undetermined. This CDR3 has 14 amino acids. The germline gives CDR1 MDHEN, CDR2 SYDVKM. With 5 bases removed from V and 8 bases from J, the gap between germline ends came to 18 bases. CDR3 nucleotides: TGTGCCAGCAGTCCACCGGGAGCCCGAACCGAAGCTTTCTTT. The encoded protein is CASSPPGARTEAFF. Complete variable domain (other parts from reference TRBV28 and TRBJ1-1): DVKVTQSSRYLVKRTGEKVFLECVQDMDHENMFWYRQDPGLGLRLIYFSYDVKMKEKGDIPEGYSVSREKKERFSLILESASTNQTSMYLCASSPPGARTEAFFGQGTRLTVV.

This chain joins TRBV6-2 or TRBV6-3 and TRBJ2-7; 7 positions match TRBD1. The CDR3 consists of 13 residues. J was trimmed by 4 bases and V by 5 bases; bases with no gene match: 5. Germline CDR1 MNHEY, CDR2 SVGEGT. CDR3 DNA: TGTGCCAGCAGTCGACAACAGGGGTACGAGCAGTACTTC. It codes for CASSRQQGYEQYF.